This section outlines one T cell receptor (beta chain) sequence together with its context. What it recognizes is unknown. Losses at the gene ends were 0 bases for V and 6 bases for J; bases not matched to a gene: 3. This CDR3 is built from 15 residues. The germline CDR1 and CDR2 sequences are SGHRS and YFSETQ. The entry originates in a study of cytomegalovirus exposure and HLA in healthy donors. Whole-study results and caveats: According to a subsequent analysis, TCR clusters from the first cohort were inclined to appear together in the 120 or so validation repertoires. Cytomegalovirus-associated TCR beta chains were listed, numbering roughly 150.

Sequencing used immunoSEQ multiplex PCR; TCRdb keeps in-frame clones, though not all of them. Here the sample spans over 200,000 clones, roughly 88% being singletons. The TCR sequence derives from a woman younger than 30 in good health and CMV-seronegative. The chain links TRBV5-1 to TRBJ2-2, with TRBD1 matching over 9 bases. Source material: PBMCs. The chain's CDR3 is CASSLGTGAAGELFF. The CDR3 DNA sequence: TGCGCCAGCAGCTTGGGGACAGGGGCAGCCGGGGAGCTGTTTTTT.